The next 18 T cell receptor beta chains were all read from a single sample in a study of OX40 agonist ivuxolimab in advanced cancers. Sequencing used immunoSEQ multiplex PCR; TCRdb keeps in-frame clones, though not all of them. The profile covers 65,000 to 80,000 clones, with roughly 90% appearing a single time and about 2.4% taken by the ten largest. The sequencing used CD4+ or CD8+ T cells sorted from blood, collected in a trial of the OX40 agonist ivuxolimab. These receptors were obtained from an adult with an advanced solid tumor such as melanoma, head and neck, liver or kidney cancer.

The chain carries TRBV10-3 and TRBJ2-5, with a weak D call TRBD1 (6 bases). There are 14 residues in the CDR3. V lost 8 bases to trimming and J lost 5 bases, with 18 bases between them. Germline V gene data show CDR1 as ENHRY and CDR2 as SYGVKD. CDR3 bases: TGTGCCATCTCCGAGGCACAGGGCGAGGAGACCCAGTACTTC. It translates to CAISEAQGEETQYF.

The rearrangement links TRBV7-9 to TRBJ1-3; D gene unclear. The CDR3 spans 14 residues. V shed 5 bases and J shed 3 bases, with 11 bases lying between them. Germline V gives CDR1 SEHNR, CDR2 FQNEAQ (reference sequence). The CDR3 sequence: CASSPRLVGNTIYF. The CDR3 DNA is TGTGCCAGCAGCCCTAGATTGGTTGGAAACACCATATATTTT.

This chain connects TRBV5-1 to TRBJ2-2; 7 bases align to TRBD1. CDR3 length equals 16 residues. J lost 5 bases, V lost 1 base, and 8 bases had no gene match. Germline V gene lookup returns CDR1 SGHRS and CDR2 YFSETQ. The CDR3 reads CASSLLPGQLTGELFF. For the CDR3, the DNA is TGCGCCAGCAGCTTGCTCCCGGGACAGCTTACCGGGGAGCTGTTTTTT.

The J gene is TRBJ1-6, the V gene TRBV27; D not resolved. Germline loops: CDR1 MNHEY, CDR2 SMNVEV (reference sequence). CDR3 length equals 15 residues. V lost 4 bases to trimming and J lost 4 bases, with 11 bases between them. CDR3 coding DNA: TGTGCCAGCAGTTCGAGGCCGACGTATAATTCACCCCTCCACTTT. Residues: CASSSRPTYNSPLHF.

Comments on this clone: The identical CDR3 is also encoded by other nucleotide sequences in the sample. CDR3 protein: CASSLAASSDTQYF. The CDR3 coding sequence is TGTGCCAGCAGCTTAGCGGCTAGTTCAGATACGCAGTATTTT. V and J are TRBV11-3 and TRBJ2-3; unclear D gene. The CDR3 spans 14 residues. Between the trimmed V and J ends, which lost 1 base and 4 bases, there was a span of 9 bases. Germline CDR1 reads SGHNT; CDR2 reads YENEEA.

V gene TRBV5-1 combines with J gene TRBJ1-1; 7 nucleotides agree with TRBD1. V lost 2 bases and J lost 4; bases outside the gene matches: 8. CDR3 length: 15 residues. CDR1 and CDR2 (germline): SGHRS, YFSETQ. CDR3 DNA: TGCGCCAGCAGCTTACAGGGGAGCCGAAGCACTGAAGCTTTCTTT. It encodes CASSLQGSRSTEAFF.

This rearrangement joins TRBV5-6 to TRBJ2-2; the D call may be TRBD1 or TRBD2 (6 bases each). There are 15 residues in the CDR3. Trimming took 6 bases from V and 8 from J, leaving 20 bases between them. Germline-derived CDR1 and CDR2 are SGHDT and YYEEEE. This CDR3 is CASTAWGRGGGELFF. The CDR3 nucleotides read TGTGCCAGCACCGCTTGGGGGCGGGGAGGAGGGGAGCTGTTTTTT.

The V gene is TRBV19, the J gene TRBJ1-1, with 7 bases aligning to TRBD1. The CDR3 has 14 amino acids. Germline values: CDR1 LNHDA, CDR2 SQIVND (reference sequence). V gave up 3 bases and J gave up 4 bases; unmatched junction bases: 5. This chain's CDR3 is CASSIDRVGTEAFF. The CDR3 nucleotides are TGTGCCAGTAGTATCGACAGGGTGGGCACTGAAGCTTTCTTT.

The chain combines TRBV27 with TRBJ2-3, with 10 bases matching TRBD2. The V segment lost 5 bases and the J segment 11 bases; nucleotides outside the gene matches: 10. Germline CDR1 and CDR2: MNHEY and SMNVEV (reference sequence). The CDR3 contains 14 residues. CDR3 region: CASSGTGTSVGQYF. The CDR3 nucleotides are TGTGCCAGCAGTGGGACCGGGACTAGCGTCGGGCAGTATTTT.

V gene TRBV28 combines with J gene TRBJ1-2, with a weak D call TRBD1 (5 bases). This CDR3 has 14 residues. With 9 bases removed from V and 7 bases from J, the gap between germline ends came to 21 bases. Germline CDR1 and CDR2: MDHEN and SYDVKM. CDR3 nucleotide sequence: TGTGCCAGTAACGGTGCAGGGTGGTTTGGTGGCTACACCTTC. It encodes CASNGAGWFGGYTF.

This clone was found once. The V call is TRBV1, the J call TRBJ1-5; TRBD1, the D gene given by the table, was not confirmed from the DNA. TRBV1 constitutes a pseudogene. The CDR3 runs to 16 residues. In nucleotides, the CDR3 is TGCACCAGCAGCCAAGGTACTACTACAGGGAATCAGCCCCAGCATTTT. Protein sequence: CTSSQGTTTGNQPQHF.

The rearrangement uses TRBV13 and TRBJ2-1, with 7 positions matching TRBD2. Germline V gene sequence: CDR1 PRHDT, CDR2 FYEKMQ (reference sequence). V lost 5 bases, J lost 7 bases, and 2 bases stayed unmatched. The CDR3 has 12 residues. The CDR3 sequence is CASSVSGNEQFF. The CDR3 DNA sequence: TGTGCCAGCAGCGTTAGCGGGAATGAGCAGTTCTTC. The full variable domain, with the rest looked up from reference TRBV13 and TRBJ2-1, is AAGVIQSPRHLIKEKRETATLKCYPIPRHDTVYWYQQGPGQDPQFLISFYEKMQSDKGSIPDRFSAQQFSDYHSELNMSSLELGDSALYFCASSVSGNEQFFGPGTRLTVL.

As for this clone: At one boundary the junction diverges from the germline segment, which might be a read error. CDR3 loop: CASSLTSGGEAPYNGQFF. The CDR3 DNA reads as TGCGCCAGCAGCTTGACTAGCGGGGGTGAGGCCCCCTACAATGGGCAGTTCTTC. The V and J genes are TRBV5-1 and TRBJ2-1, with 11 bases aligning to TRBD2. This CDR3 is 18 amino acids long. The germline V gene has CDR1 SGHRS and CDR2 YFSETQ.

The chain combines TRBV2 with TRBJ2-2; 11 bases fit TRBD2. The germline V gene has CDR1 SNHLY and CDR2 FYNNEI. V gave up 6 bases and J gave up 7 bases; unmatched junction bases: 10. The length of the CDR3 is 16 residues. The CDR3 DNA is TGTGCCAGCAGCAAAGAAAGTAGCGGGAGGGGCGGGGAGCTGTTTTTT. Translating gives CASSKESSGRGGELFF.

The chain links TRBV9 to TRBJ1-3; a possible D gene is TRBD1 (6 bases). V lost 3 bases and J lost 3, with 19 bases in between. The V gene's germline CDR1 is SGDLS and CDR2 YYNGEE. This CDR3 region has 17 residues. The CDR3 reads CASSASSQTGYGNTIYF. The DNA of the CDR3 is TGTGCCAGCAGCGCTAGTTCCCAAACAGGGTATGGAAACACCATATATTTT.

J is TRBJ2-7 and V is TRBV5-1; 9 bases line up with TRBD2. The V and J ends lost 4 bases and 5 bases, in that order; junction bases with no gene match: 7. Germline values: CDR1 SGHRS, CDR2 YFSETQ. This CDR3 contains 14 residues. The CDR3 DNA sequence: TGCGCCAGCAGCACGTCTAGCGGGAACCACGAGCAGTACTTC. This sequence encodes CASSTSSGNHEQYF. The full variable domain, its missing parts supplied by reference TRBV5-1 and TRBJ2-7, is KAGVTQTPRYLIKTRGQQVTLSCSPISGHRSVSWYQQTPGQGLQFLFEYFSETQRNKGNFPGRFSGRQFSNSRSEMNVSTLELGDSALYLCASSTSSGNHEQYFGPGTRLTVT.

The genes are TRBV27 and TRBJ2-2, with D perhaps matching TRBD1 (6 bases). The CDR3 contains 17 residues. CDR1 is MNHEY and CDR2 is SMNVEV in the germline V gene (reference sequence). Trimming shortened V by 5 bases and J by 4 bases, and 20 bases separated the two germline ends. In DNA, the CDR3 is TGTGCCAGCAGTCCTTACAGGGATCGAGTTAGCACCGGGGAGCTGTTTTTT. This translates into CASSPYRDRVSTGELFF.

The genes are TRBV19 and TRBJ2-1; 13 positions agree with TRBD2. Per germline, CDR1 LNHDA and CDR2 SQIVND (reference sequence). This CDR3 comprises 15 residues. Germline trimming cut 6 bases from V and 7 bases from J; bases unmatched to any gene: 6. The CDR3 reads CASSPLAGGGNEQFF. Written as DNA, the CDR3 is TGTGCCAGTAGCCCACTAGCGGGGGGGGGAAATGAGCAGTTCTTC.